The TCR beta chain under discussion was sequenced for a study of TIL therapy for anti-PD-1-resistant metastatic lung cancer. Study-level points and caveats: This highly selected cohort may not generalize to typical lung cancer patients.

Sequencing used immunoSEQ v3. TCRdb's copy holds only in-frame clones and misses some; the assay was immunoSEQ multiplex PCR. The sample lists around 100,000 clones; 65% were seen once. As regards this clone: What it binds is unknown.

As to time point: pre-treatment sample, taken before nivolumab and TIL therapy. The tumor samples were excised metastases, mostly pleural nodules or supraclavicular lymph nodes. The CDR3 has 13 residues. The germline V gene encodes CDR1 ENHRY and CDR2 SYGVKD. The V gene end was trimmed by 8 bases and the J gene end by 3 bases; junction bases not matched to a gene: 4. This TCR came from a person aged 25 to 85 with non-small cell lung cancer. Sample: tumor tissue, taken at baseline. The chain has TRBV10-3 and TRBJ2-3; 8 positions match TRBD2. The chain's CDR3 is CAIGAGGTDTQYF. CDR3 coding DNA: TGTGCCATCGGGGCGGGGGGTACAGATACGCAGTATTTT.